A selection of T cell receptor beta chains follows, all from one sample in a study of identifying expanded T cells in peripheral blood. This table comes from immunoSEQ multiplex PCR, and its TCRdb copy is limited to in-frame clones, with some not included. The data show about 100,000 clones, around 90% seen once. The sequenced material came from blood. The receptor set was obtained from a person between 18 and 69 years old in good health. The CDR3 runs from the conserved cysteine through the conserved F or W. The D gene is left open where the match is weak. Size is stated for part of the rows, as once, few or many counts, or as a class when the clone is expanded.

CDR3 DNA: TGTGCCTGGAGTGCCCACCGGGTAGGGTTCGAGGGTGAAGCTTTCTTT
CDR3 protein: CAWSAHRVGFEGEAFF
D gene: .
J gene: TRBJ1-1
V gene: TRBV30
clone size: .

CDR3 DNA: TGCGCCAGCAGCCCAATAGCGGGGGCGAACACCGGGGAGCTGTTTTTT
CDR3 protein: CASSPIAGANTGELFF
D gene: TRBD2
J gene: TRBJ2-2
V gene: TRBV4-3
clone size: few

CDR3 DNA: TGCGCCAGCAGGCAGGACGCAACTAATGAAAAACTGTTTTTT
CDR3 protein: CASRQDATNEKLFF
D gene: .
J gene: TRBJ1-4
V gene: TRBV4-1
clone size: .

CDR3 DNA: TGTGCCAGCAGTGAATATACTGCAGGGGCTTTTGGCTACACCTTC
CDR3 protein: CASSEYTAGAFGYTF
D gene: .
J gene: TRBJ1-2
V gene: TRBV25-1
clone size: .

CDR3 DNA: TGTGCCAGCAGCAGCACAGCGGGCTATGGCTACACCTTC
CDR3 protein: CASSSTAGYGYTF
D gene: .
J gene: TRBJ1-2
V gene: TRBV21-1
clone size: .

CDR3 DNA: TGTGCCAGCTCACCACGAAGCGGGAGGACTGCGGGGGAGACCCAGTACTTC
CDR3 protein: CASSPRSGRTAGETQYF
D gene: TRBD2
J gene: TRBJ2-5
V gene: TRBV18
clone size: .

CDR3 DNA: TGTGCCAGCAGCCCCCCCCGACGGCCCTTCAAGGAGCCCCAGCATTTT
CDR3 protein: CASSPPRRPFKEPQHF
D gene: .
J gene: TRBJ1-5
V gene: TRBV11-1
clone size: .

CDR3 DNA: TGTGCCAGTAGTACGGGGGGAACTGGAAACACCATATATTTT
CDR3 protein: CASSTGGTGNTIYF
D gene: .
J gene: TRBJ1-3
V gene: TRBV19
clone size: .

CDR3 DNA: TGTGCCAGCAGCTTGGCTAGTTTTTTGGCCTACAATGAGCAGTTCTTC
CDR3 protein: CASSLASFLAYNEQFF
D gene: .
J gene: TRBJ2-1
V gene: TRBV5-5
clone size: .

CDR3 DNA: TGTGCCAGCAGCTTGAGGCAGGGTTACTACGAGCAGTACTTC
CDR3 protein: CASSLRQGYYEQYF
D gene: .
J gene: TRBJ2-7
V gene: TRBV5-6
clone size: .

CDR3 DNA: TGTGCCAGCAGGCTGGGACTCTTCAATGAGCAGTTCTTC
CDR3 protein: CASRLGLFNEQFF
D gene: .
J gene: TRBJ2-1
V gene: TRBV6-5
clone size: .

CDR3 DNA: TGTGCCAGCAGCTTAAAGTCTAGCGGATTCCAAGAGACCCAGTACTTC
CDR3 protein: CASSLKSSGFQETQYF
D gene: TRBD2
J gene: TRBJ2-5
V gene: TRBV7-2
clone size: .

CDR3 DNA: TGTGCCAGCAGCCCTACGTGGAGTACCGGGGAGCTGTTTTTT
CDR3 protein: CASSPTWSTGELFF
D gene: .
J gene: TRBJ2-2
V gene: TRBV7-9
clone size: .

CDR3 DNA: TGTGCCATCAGAAAAGACAGGTCGGGCGCTGGAAACACCATATATTTT
CDR3 protein: CAIRKDRSGAGNTIYF
D gene: .
J gene: TRBJ1-3
V gene: TRBV10-3
clone size: .

CDR3 DNA: TGTGCCAGCAGCTTGCCGTTCCTAGCTAACTATGGCTACACCTTC
CDR3 protein: CASSLPFLANYGYTF
D gene: .
J gene: TRBJ1-2
V gene: TRBV5-6
clone size: .

CDR3 DNA: TGTGCCAGCAGGACAGGGAATAGCAATCAGCCCCAGCATTTT
CDR3 protein: CASRTGNSNQPQHF
D gene: TRBD1
J gene: TRBJ1-5
V gene: TRBV27
clone size: .

CDR3 DNA: TGTGCCTCCAGGGCGGTGGGGGACCAGCCCCAGCATTTT
CDR3 protein: CASRAVGDQPQHF
D gene: .
J gene: TRBJ1-5
V gene: TRBV2
clone size: .

CDR3 DNA: TGTGCCTGGAGTGTTGGACATTACAATGAGCAGTTCTTC
CDR3 protein: CAWSVGHYNEQFF
D gene: .
J gene: TRBJ2-1
V gene: TRBV30
clone size: .

CDR3 DNA: TGTGCCAGTAAAAGAACGCTGTGGGCCACTGAAGCTTTCTTT
CDR3 protein: CASKRTLWATEAFF
D gene: .
J gene: TRBJ1-1
V gene: TRBV19
clone size: once

CDR3 DNA: TGTGCCTGGAGTGTTCTGGGAACTGAAGCTTTCTTT
CDR3 protein: CAWSVLGTEAFF
D gene: .
J gene: TRBJ1-1
V gene: TRBV30
clone size: medium-sized

CDR3 DNA: TGTGCCGAAAGGCGGGATAGCACAGATACGCAGTATTTT
CDR3 protein: CAERRDSTDTQYF
D gene: .
J gene: TRBJ2-3
V gene: TRBV2
clone size: .

CDR3 DNA: TGTGCCAGCAGCTTCGGGGGAGGGGCAGCTTTCTTT
CDR3 protein: CASSFGGGAAFF
D gene: .
J gene: TRBJ1-1
V gene: TRBV11-1
clone size: .

CDR3 DNA: TGTGCCACCAGCAGAACACTGGGACACCCCCAAGAGACCCAGTACTTC
CDR3 protein: CATSRTLGHPQETQYF
D gene: .
J gene: TRBJ2-5
V gene: TRBV15
clone size: .

CDR3 DNA: TGCAGCGTGGGGGACAGGTACACTGAAGCTTTCTTT
CDR3 protein: CSVGDRYTEAFF
D gene: TRBD1
J gene: TRBJ1-1
V gene: TRBV29-1
clone size: .

CDR3 DNA: TGTGCCAGTAGCTTCCGGGACAGTAGTAACAATGAGCAGTTCTTC
CDR3 protein: CASSFRDSSNNEQFF
D gene: TRBD1
J gene: TRBJ2-1
V gene: TRBV19
clone size: .

CDR3 DNA: TGTGCCAGCAGCCGTGCCGGGACAGGGGGCAATCAGCCCCAGCATTTT
CDR3 protein: CASSRAGTGGNQPQHF
D gene: TRBD1
J gene: TRBJ1-5
V gene: TRBV7-2
clone size: .

CDR3 DNA: TGTGCCAGCAGCCCGGACGGGAGCTATGGCTACACCTTC
CDR3 protein: CASSPDGSYGYTF
D gene: .
J gene: TRBJ1-2
V gene: TRBV6-4
clone size: .

CDR3 DNA: TGTGCCAGTAGTACTCCCGGGACATTGATCTACGAGCAGTACTTC
CDR3 protein: CASSTPGTLIYEQYF
D gene: .
J gene: TRBJ2-7
V gene: TRBV19
clone size: few

CDR3 DNA: TGTGCCAGCTCACCACTTGTGACAGGGACCTACGAGCAGTACTTC
CDR3 protein: CASSPLVTGTYEQYF
D gene: TRBD1
J gene: TRBJ2-7
V gene: TRBV18
clone size: .

CDR3 DNA: TGTGCCAGTAGTATAAGTCCAGGTATTTCGAACACCGGGGAGCTGTTTTTT
CDR3 protein: CASSISPGISNTGELFF
D gene: .
J gene: TRBJ2-2
V gene: TRBV19
clone size: .

CDR3 DNA: TGTGCCAGCTCACCCCAGGGGGAAAAAGCCTTATATGGCTACACCTTC
CDR3 protein: CASSPQGEKALYGYTF
D gene: TRBD1
J gene: TRBJ1-2
V gene: TRBV18
clone size: .

CDR3 DNA: TGTGCCAGCGGACCGAGGGCCAATTTGAACAATGAGCAGTTCTTC
CDR3 protein: CASGPRANLNNEQFF
D gene: .
J gene: TRBJ2-1
V gene: TRBV7-8
clone size: few

CDR3 DNA: TGTGCCAGCAGTGAAGGGGGCTGGGGTTCAAACATTCAGTACTTC
CDR3 protein: CASSEGGWGSNIQYF
D gene: .
J gene: TRBJ2-4
V gene: TRBV6-1
clone size: .

CDR3 DNA: TGTGCCAGCAAGTACCAAGAGACCCAGTACTTC
CDR3 protein: CASKYQETQYF
D gene: .
J gene: TRBJ2-5
V gene: TRBV25-1
clone size: .

CDR3 DNA: TGTGCCAGCAGCCCTCTTCCGGGGGGGGTCACAGATACGCAGTATTTT
CDR3 protein: CASSPLPGGVTDTQYF
D gene: TRBD2
J gene: TRBJ2-3
V gene: TRBV11-2
clone size: .

CDR3 DNA: TGTGCCAGCAGTTGGAGAAGCGGGAGGCAGACCCAGTACTTC
CDR3 protein: CASSWRSGRQTQYF
D gene: TRBD2
J gene: TRBJ2-5
V gene: TRBV6-5
clone size: .

CDR3 DNA: TGTGCCAGCACCTTGACCGGGACTGGAGATCTCAATGAGCAGTTCTTC
CDR3 protein: CASTLTGTGDLNEQFF
D gene: .
J gene: TRBJ2-1
V gene: TRBV5-4
clone size: .

CDR3 DNA: TGTGCCAGCAGTCTTGCTCGAACCAGCTATGGCTACACCTTC
CDR3 protein: CASSLARTSYGYTF
D gene: .
J gene: TRBJ1-2
V gene: TRBV5-4
clone size: .

CDR3 DNA: TGTGCCAGCAGGTCTAGCGGGACGAGGGCTGAGCAGTTCTTC
CDR3 protein: CASRSSGTRAEQFF
D gene: TRBD2
J gene: TRBJ2-1
V gene: TRBV2
clone size: .

CDR3 DNA: TGCGCCAGCAGCCACCCCCTGAGGACCGGGAAGACAGATACGCAGTATTTT
CDR3 protein: CASSHPLRTGKTDTQYF
D gene: .
J gene: TRBJ2-3
V gene: TRBV4-1
clone size: .

CDR3 DNA: TGTGCCAGCAGCTTACTCAGGGTGTCGGGCTACGAGCAGTACTTC
CDR3 protein: CASSLLRVSGYEQYF
D gene: .
J gene: TRBJ2-7
V gene: TRBV11-3
clone size: .

CDR3 DNA: TGTGCCAGCACCTTGGGGAGGAACACTGAAGCTTTCTTT
CDR3 protein: CASTLGRNTEAFF
D gene: .
J gene: TRBJ1-1
V gene: TRBV7-2
clone size: .

CDR3 DNA: TGCGCCAGCAGCCAAGAGAATAGCGTGGGGGAGTGGAATGAGCAGTTCTTC
CDR3 protein: CASSQENSVGEWNEQFF
D gene: .
J gene: TRBJ2-1
V gene: TRBV4-3
clone size: .

CDR3 DNA: TGTGCCAGCAGCTTAGTAAGGGGGATACCCTCCTACAATGAGCAGTTCTTC
CDR3 protein: CASSLVRGIPSYNEQFF
D gene: .
J gene: TRBJ2-1
V gene: TRBV11-2
clone size: .

CDR3 DNA: TGTGCCAGCAGTCGTCATTCTGTCGATGAGCAGTTCTTC
CDR3 protein: CASSRHSVDEQFF
D gene: .
J gene: TRBJ2-1
V gene: TRBV27
clone size: .